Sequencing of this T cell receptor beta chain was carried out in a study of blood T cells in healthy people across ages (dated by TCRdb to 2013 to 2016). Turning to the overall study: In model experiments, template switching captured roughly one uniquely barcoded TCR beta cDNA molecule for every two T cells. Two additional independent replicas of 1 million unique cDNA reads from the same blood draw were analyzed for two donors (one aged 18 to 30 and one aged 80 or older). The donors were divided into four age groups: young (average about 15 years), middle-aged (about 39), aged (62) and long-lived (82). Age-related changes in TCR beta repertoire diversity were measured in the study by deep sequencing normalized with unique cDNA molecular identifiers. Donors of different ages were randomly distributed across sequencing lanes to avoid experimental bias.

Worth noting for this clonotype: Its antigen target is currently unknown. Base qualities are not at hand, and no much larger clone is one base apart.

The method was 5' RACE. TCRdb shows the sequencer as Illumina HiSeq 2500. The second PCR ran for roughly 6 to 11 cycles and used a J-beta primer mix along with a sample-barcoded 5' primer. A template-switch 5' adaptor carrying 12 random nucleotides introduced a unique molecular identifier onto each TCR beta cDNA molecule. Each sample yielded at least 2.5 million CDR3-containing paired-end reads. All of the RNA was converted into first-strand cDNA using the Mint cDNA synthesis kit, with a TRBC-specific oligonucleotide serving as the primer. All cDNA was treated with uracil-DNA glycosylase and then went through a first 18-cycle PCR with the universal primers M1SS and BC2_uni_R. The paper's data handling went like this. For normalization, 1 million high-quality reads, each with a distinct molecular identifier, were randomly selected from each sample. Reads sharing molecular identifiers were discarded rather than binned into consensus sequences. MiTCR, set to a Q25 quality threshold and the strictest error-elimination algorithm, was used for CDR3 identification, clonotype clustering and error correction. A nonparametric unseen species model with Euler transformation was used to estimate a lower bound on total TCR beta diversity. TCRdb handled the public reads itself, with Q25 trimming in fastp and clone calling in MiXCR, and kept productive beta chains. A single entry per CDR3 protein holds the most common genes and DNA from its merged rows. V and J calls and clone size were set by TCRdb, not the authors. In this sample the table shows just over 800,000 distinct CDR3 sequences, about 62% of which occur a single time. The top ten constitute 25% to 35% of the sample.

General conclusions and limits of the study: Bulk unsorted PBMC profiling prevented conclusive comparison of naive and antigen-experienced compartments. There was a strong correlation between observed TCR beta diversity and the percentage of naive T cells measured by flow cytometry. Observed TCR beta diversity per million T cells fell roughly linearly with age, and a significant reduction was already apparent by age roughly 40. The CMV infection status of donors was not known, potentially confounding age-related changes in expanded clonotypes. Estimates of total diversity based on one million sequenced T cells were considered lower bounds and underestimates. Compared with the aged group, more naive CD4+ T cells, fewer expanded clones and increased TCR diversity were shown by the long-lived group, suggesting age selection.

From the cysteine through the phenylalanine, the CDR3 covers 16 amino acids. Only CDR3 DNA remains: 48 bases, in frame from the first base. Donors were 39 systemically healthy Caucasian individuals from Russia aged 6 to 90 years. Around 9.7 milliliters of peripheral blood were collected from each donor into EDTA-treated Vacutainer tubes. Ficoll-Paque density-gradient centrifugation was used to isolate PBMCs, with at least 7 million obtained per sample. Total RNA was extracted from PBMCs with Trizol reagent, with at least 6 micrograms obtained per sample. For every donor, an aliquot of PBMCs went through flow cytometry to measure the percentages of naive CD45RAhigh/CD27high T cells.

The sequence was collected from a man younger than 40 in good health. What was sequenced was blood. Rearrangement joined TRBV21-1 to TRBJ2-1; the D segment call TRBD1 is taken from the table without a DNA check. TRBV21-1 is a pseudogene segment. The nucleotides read TGTGCCGGCAGTTACAGGGGGCACAAACTTTACAATGAGCAGTTCTTC. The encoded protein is CAGSYRGHKLYNEQFF.